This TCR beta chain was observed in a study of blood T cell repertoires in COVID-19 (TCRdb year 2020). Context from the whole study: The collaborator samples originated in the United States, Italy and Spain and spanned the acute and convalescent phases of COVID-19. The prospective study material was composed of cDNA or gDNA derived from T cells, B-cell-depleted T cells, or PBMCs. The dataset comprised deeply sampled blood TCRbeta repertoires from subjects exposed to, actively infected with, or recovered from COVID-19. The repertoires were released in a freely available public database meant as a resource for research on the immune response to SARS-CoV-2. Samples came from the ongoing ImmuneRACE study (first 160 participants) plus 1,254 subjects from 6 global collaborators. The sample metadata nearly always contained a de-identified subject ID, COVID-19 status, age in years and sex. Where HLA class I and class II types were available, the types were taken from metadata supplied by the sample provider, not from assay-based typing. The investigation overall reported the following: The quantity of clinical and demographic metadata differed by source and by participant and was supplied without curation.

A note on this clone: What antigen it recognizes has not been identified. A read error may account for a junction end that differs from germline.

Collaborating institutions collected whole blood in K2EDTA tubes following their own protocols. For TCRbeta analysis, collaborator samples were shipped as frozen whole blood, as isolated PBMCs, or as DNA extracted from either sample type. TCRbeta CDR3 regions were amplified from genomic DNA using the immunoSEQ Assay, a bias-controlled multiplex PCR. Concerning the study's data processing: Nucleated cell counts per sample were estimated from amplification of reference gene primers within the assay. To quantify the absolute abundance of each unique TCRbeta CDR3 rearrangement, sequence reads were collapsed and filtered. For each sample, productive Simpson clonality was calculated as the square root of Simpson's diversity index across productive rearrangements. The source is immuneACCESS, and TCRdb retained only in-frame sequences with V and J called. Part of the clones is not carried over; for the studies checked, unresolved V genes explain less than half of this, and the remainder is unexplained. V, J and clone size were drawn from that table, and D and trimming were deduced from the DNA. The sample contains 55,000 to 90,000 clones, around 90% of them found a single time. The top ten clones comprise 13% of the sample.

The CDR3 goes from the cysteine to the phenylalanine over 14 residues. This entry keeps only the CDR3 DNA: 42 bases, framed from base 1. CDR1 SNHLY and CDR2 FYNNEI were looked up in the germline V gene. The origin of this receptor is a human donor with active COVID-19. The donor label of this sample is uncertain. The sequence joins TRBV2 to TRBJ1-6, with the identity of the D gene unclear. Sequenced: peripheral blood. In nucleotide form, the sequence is TGTGCCAGCAGCGGGGATTCGAGGTTTTCAACCCTCCACTTT. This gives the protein CASSGDSRFSTLHF.